The entry that follows covers one T cell receptor beta chain sequence. An end of the junction differs from the germline gene, which may be a read error. The data are from a study of blood T cells in healthy people across ages. The amount of total RNA extracted per sample was at least 5.5 micrograms. With a J-beta primer mix and a sample-barcoded 5' primer, a second PCR ran roughly 6 to 11 cycles. Researchers report that a template-switch adaptor with 12 random nucleotides tagged each cDNA molecule. TCRdb reanalysed the 5' RACE reads using MiXCR and keeps one entry per CDR3 protein. In the table there are over 1,500,000 distinct CDR3 sequences, approximately 40% of which are singletons. This CDR3 region has 18 residues. Germline lookup yields CDR1 LGHNA and CDR2 YSLEER.

The receptor comes from a human donor in good health. What was sequenced was blood. This chain links TRBV4-3 with TRBJ2-1; 8 bases are shared with TRBD2. The CDR3 spells CASSQEVNSGISCNEQFF. In DNA, the CDR3 is TGCGCCAGCAGCCAAGAGGTTAATAGCGGGATCTCCTGCAATGAGCAGTTCTTC.